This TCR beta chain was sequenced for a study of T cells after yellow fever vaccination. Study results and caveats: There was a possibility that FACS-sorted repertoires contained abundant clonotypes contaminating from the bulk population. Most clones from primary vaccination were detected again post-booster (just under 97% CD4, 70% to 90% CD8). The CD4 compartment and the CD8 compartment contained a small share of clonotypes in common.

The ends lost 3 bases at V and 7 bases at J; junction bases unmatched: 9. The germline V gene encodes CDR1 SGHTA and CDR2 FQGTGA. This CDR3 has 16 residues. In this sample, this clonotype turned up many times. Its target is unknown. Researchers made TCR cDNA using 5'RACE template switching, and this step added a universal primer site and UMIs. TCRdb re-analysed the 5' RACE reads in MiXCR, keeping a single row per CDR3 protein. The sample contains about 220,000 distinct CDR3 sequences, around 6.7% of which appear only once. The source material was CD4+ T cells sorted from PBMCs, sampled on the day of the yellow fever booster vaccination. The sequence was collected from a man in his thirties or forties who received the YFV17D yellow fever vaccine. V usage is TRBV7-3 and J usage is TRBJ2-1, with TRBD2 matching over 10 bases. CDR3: CASSFGIAGGGNEQFF. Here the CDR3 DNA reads TGTGCCAGCAGCTTTGGGATAGCGGGAGGCGGAAATGAGCAGTTCTTC.